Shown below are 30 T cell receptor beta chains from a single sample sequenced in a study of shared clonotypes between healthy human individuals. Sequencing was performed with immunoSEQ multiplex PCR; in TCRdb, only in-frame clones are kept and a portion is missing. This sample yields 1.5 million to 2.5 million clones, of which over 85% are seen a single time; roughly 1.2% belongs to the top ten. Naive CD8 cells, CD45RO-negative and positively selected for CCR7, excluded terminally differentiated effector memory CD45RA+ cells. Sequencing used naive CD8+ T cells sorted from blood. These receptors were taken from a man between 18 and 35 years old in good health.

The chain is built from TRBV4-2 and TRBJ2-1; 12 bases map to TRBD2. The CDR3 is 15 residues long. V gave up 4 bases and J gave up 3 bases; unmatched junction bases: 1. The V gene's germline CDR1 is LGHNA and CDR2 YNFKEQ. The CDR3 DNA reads TGTGCCAGCAGCCCTAGCGGGGGGGACTACAATGAGCAGTTCTTC. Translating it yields CASSPSGGDYNEQFF.

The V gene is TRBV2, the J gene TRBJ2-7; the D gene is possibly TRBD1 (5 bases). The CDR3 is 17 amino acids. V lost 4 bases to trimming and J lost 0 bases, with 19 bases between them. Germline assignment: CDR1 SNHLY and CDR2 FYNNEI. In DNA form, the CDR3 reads TGTGCCAGCAGTGGTCTTGGTCAAGGACATTTCTCCTACGAGCAGTACTTC. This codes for CASSGLGQGHFSYEQYF.

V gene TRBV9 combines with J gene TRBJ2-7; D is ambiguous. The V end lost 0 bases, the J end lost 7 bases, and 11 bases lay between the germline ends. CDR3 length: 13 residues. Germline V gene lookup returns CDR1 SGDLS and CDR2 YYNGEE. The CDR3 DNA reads TGTGCCAGCAGCGTAGGGTTTACCGGGGAGCAGTACTTC. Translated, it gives CASSVGFTGEQYF.

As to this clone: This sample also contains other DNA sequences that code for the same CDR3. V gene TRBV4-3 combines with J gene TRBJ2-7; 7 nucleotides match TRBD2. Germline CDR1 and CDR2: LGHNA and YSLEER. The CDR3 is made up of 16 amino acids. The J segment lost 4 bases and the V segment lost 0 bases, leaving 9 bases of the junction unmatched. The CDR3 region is CASSQDLPSGSYEQYF. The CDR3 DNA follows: TGCGCCAGCAGCCAAGATCTCCCTAGCGGCAGTTACGAGCAGTACTTC.

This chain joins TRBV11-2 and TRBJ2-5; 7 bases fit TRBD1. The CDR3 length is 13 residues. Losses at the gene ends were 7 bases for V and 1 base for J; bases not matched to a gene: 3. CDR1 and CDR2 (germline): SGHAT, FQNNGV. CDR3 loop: CASNGDSQETQYF. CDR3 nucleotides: TGTGCCAGCAATGGGGACAGCCAAGAGACCCAGTACTTC. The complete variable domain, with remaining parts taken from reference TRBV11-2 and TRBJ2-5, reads EAGVAQSPRYKIIEKRQSVAFWCNPISGHATLYWYQQILGQGPKLLIQFQNNGVVDDSQLPKDRFSAERLKGVDSTLKIQPAKLEDSAVYLCASNGDSQETQYFGPGTRLLVL.

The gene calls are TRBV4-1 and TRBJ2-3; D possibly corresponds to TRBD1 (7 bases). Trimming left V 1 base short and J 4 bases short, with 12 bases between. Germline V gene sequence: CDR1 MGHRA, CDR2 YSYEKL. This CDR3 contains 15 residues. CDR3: CASSQGRGRADTQYF. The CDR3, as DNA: TGCGCCAGCAGCCAAGGGAGGGGGCGGGCAGATACGCAGTATTTT.

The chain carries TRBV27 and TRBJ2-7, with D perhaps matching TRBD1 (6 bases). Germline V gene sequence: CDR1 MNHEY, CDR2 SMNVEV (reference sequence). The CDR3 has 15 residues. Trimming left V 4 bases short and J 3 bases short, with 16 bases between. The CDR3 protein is CASSSLQGSLYEQYF. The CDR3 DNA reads TGTGCCAGCAGTTCCCTTCAGGGGAGCCTCTACGAGCAGTACTTC.

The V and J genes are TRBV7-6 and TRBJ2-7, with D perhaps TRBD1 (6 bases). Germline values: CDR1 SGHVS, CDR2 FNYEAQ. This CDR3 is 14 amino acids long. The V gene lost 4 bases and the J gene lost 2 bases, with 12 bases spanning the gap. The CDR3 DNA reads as TGTGCCAGCAGCTCAGAGACAGGTACCTACGAGCAGTACTTC. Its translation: CASSSETGTYEQYF.

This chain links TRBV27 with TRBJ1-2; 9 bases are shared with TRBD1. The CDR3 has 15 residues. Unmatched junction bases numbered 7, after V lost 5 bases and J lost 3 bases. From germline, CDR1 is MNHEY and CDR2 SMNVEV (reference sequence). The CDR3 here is CASSTTRQGDYGYTF. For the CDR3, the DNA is TGTGCCAGCAGTACGACCCGACAGGGGGACTATGGCTACACCTTC.

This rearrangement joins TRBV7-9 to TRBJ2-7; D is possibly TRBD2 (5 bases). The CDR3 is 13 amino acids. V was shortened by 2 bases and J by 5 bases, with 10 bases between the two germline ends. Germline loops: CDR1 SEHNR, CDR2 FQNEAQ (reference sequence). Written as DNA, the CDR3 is TGTGCCAGCAGCTTACCGGGTAGCGACGAGCAGTACTTC. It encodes CASSLPGSDEQYF.

CDR3 protein: CASGSGRDTQYF. CDR3 bases: TGTGCCAGCGGAAGCGGGAGGGATACGCAGTATTTT. The chain recombines TRBV9 with TRBJ2-3; 9 nucleotides line up with TRBD2. V was pared by 7 bases and J by 6 bases, with 3 bases of the junction left unmatched. Germline CDR1 and CDR2: SGDLS and YYNGEE. The CDR3 sequence is 12 residues long. The full variable domain, its missing parts supplied by reference TRBV9 and TRBJ2-3, is DSGVTQTPKHLITATGQRVTLRCSPRSGDLSVYWYQQSLDQGLQFLIQYYNGEERAKGNILERFSAQQFPDLHSELNLSSLELGDSALYFCASGSGRDTQYFGPGTRLTVL.

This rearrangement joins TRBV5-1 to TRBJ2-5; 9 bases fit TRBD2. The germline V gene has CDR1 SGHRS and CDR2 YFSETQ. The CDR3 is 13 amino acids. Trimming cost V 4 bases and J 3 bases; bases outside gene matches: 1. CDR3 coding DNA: TGCGCCAGCAGCAGACTAGCGGAAGAGACCCAGTACTTC. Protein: CASSRLAEETQYF.

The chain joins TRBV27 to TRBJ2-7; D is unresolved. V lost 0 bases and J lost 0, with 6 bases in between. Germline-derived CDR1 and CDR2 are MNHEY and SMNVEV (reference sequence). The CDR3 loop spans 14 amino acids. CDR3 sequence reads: CASSLSYSSYEQYF. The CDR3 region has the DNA TGTGCCAGCAGTTTATCTTACAGCTCCTACGAGCAGTACTTC.

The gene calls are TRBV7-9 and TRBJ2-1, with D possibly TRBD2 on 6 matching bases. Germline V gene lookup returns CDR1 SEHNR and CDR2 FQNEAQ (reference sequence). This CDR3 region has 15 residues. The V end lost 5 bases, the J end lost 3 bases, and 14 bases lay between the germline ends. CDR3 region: CASSLRGGGYNEQFF. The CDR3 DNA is TGTGCCAGCAGCCTCCGTGGGGGAGGCTACAATGAGCAGTTCTTC.

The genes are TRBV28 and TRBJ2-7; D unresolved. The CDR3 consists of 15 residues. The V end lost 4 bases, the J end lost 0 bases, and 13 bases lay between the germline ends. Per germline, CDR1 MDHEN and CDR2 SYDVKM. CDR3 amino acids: CASSSTQELSYEQYF. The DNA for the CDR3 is TGTGCCAGCAGTTCCACTCAAGAGCTCTCCTACGAGCAGTACTTC.

The CDR3 region is CSVSGTVKGVSTDTQYF. The CDR3 region has the DNA TGCAGCGTCTCAGGGACAGTTAAAGGAGTGAGCACAGATACGCAGTATTTT. The chain couples TRBV29-1 to TRBJ2-3, with TRBD1 matching over 7 bases. From germline, CDR1 is SQVTM and CDR2 ANQGSEA. CDR3 size: 17 residues. The ends lost 6 bases at V and 0 bases at J; junction bases unmatched: 15.

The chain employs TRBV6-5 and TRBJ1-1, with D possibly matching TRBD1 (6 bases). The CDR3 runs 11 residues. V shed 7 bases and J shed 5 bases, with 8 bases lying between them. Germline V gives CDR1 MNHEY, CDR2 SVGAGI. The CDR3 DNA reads TGTGCCAGCACAGGGGTTACTGAAGCTTTCTTT. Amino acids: CASTGVTEAFF.

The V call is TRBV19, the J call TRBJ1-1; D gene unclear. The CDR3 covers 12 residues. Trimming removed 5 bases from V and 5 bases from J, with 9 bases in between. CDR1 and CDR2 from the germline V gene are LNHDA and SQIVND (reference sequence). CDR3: CASSGLETEAFF. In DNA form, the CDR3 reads TGTGCCAGTAGTGGGTTGGAGACTGAAGCTTTCTTT. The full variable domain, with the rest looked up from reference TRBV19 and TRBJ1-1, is DGGITQSPKYLFRKEGQNVTLSCEQNLNHDAMYWYRQDPGQGLRLIYYSQIVNDFQKGDIAEGYSVSREKKESFPLTVTSAQKNPTAFYLCASSGLETEAFFGQGTRLTVV.

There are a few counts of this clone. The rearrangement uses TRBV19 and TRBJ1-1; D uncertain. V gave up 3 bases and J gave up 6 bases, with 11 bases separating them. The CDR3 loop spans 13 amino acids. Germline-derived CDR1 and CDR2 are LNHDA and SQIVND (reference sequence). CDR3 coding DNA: TGTGCCAGTAGTATTCGGGGTAGTTCTGAAGCTTTCTTT. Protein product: CASSIRGSSEAFF.

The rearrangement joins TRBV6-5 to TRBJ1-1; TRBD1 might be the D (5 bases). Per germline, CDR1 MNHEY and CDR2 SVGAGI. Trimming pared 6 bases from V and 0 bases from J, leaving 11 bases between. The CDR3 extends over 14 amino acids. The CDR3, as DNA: TGTGCCAGCAGCCGCGGGACGGTGAACACTGAAGCTTTCTTT. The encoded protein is CASSRGTVNTEAFF.

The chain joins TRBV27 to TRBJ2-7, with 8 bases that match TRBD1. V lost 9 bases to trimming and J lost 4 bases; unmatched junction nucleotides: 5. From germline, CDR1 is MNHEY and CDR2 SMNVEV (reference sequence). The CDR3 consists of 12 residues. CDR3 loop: CASSGGRYEQYF. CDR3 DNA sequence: TGTGCCAGTTCAGGGGGCCGGTACGAGCAGTACTTC.

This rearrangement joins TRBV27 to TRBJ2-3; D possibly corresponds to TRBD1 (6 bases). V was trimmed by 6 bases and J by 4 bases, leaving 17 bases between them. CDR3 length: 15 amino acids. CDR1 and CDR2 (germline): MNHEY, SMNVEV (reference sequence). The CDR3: CASSLTGSSADTQYF. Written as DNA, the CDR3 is TGTGCCAGCAGCTTAACAGGGTCGTCGGCAGATACGCAGTATTTT.

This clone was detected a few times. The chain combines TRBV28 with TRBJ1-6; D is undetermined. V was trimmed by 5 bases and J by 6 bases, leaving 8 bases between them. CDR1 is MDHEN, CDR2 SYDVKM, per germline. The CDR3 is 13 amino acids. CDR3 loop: CASSRETNSPLHF. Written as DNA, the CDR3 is TGTGCCAGCAGTCGAGAGACTAATTCACCCCTCCACTTT.

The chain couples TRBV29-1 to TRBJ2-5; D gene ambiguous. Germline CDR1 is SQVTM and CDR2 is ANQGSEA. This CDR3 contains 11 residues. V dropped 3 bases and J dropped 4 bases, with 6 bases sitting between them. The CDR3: CSVDLSETQYF. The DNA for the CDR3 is TGCAGCGTTGATCTATCAGAGACCCAGTACTTC.

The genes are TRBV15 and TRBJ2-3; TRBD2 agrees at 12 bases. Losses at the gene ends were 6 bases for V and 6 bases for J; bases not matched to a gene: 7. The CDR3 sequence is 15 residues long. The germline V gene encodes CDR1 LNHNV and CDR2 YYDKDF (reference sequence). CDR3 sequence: CATSGEGTSGDTQYF. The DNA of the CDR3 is TGTGCCACCAGTGGGGAAGGGACTAGCGGGGATACGCAGTATTTT.

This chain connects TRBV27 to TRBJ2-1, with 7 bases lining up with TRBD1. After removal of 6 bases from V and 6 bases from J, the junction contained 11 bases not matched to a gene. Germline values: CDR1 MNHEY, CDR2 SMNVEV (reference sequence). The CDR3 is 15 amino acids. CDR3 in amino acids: CASSSPGQSPNEQFF. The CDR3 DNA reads TGTGCCAGCAGCTCCCCGGGACAGTCACCCAATGAGCAGTTCTTC.

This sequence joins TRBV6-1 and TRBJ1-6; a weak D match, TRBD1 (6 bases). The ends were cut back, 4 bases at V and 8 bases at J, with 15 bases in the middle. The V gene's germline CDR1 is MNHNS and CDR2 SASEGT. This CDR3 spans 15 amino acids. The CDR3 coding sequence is TGTGCCAGCAGTGGGACAGTAAATGGTGATTCACCCCTCCACTTT. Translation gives CASSGTVNGDSPLHF.

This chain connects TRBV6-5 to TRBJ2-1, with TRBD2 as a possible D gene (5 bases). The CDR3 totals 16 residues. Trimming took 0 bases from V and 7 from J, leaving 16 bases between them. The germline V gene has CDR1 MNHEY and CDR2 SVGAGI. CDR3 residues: CASSYSVGEADNEQFF. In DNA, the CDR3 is TGTGCCAGCAGTTACTCGGTGGGAGAGGCTGATAATGAGCAGTTCTTC.

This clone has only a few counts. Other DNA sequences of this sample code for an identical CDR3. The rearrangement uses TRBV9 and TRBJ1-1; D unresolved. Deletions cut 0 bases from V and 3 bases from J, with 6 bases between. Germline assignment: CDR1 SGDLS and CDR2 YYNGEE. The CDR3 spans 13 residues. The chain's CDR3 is CASSVGDDTEAFF. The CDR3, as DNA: TGTGCCAGCAGCGTAGGGGATGACACTGAAGCTTTCTTT.

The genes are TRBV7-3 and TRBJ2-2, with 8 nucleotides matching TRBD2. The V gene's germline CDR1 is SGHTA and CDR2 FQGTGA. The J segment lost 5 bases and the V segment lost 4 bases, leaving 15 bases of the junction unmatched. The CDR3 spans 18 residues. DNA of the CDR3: TGTGCCAGCAGCTCCCTCTCCTCCGGGGGGGTCCGAACCGGGGAGCTGTTTTTT. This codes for CASSSLSSGGVRTGELFF.